This TCR beta chain derives from a study of blood T cell repertoires in COVID-19. In the study overall: Samples of COVID-19 (acute and convalescent) were obtained from the United States, Italy and Spain. T cells, B-cell-depleted T cells, or PBMCs provided the cDNA or gDNA that served as material.

CDR1 and CDR2 from the germline V gene are SGHRS and YFSETQ. The CDR3 totals 14 residues. Trimming took 2 bases from V and 7 from J; bases not matched to a gene: 5. Authors' processing steps: Amplifying reference gene primers gave estimates of nucleated cell counts. Clones were read by immunoSEQ multiplex PCR, and TCRdb kept only the in-frame ones, dropping some. For V, J and clone size, that table is used; D and trimming come from the DNA. The sample shows around 200,000 clones, around nine tenths of them seen only once. The sequenced material came from peripheral blood. The source of this sequence is a man younger than 35 with active or convalescent COVID-19. The genes are TRBV5-1 and TRBJ1-1; 10 nucleotides match TRBD1. Here the CDR3 DNA reads TGCGCCAGCAGCTTCGGGACAGGGGACGTTGAAGCTTTCTTT. Translation: CASSFGTGDVEAFF.